These 25 T cell receptor beta chains were all obtained from the same sample, sequenced in a study of T-cell reconstitution after alpha-beta-depleted transplantation in children. As it was prepared, the TCRbeta library received unique molecular identifiers. Each CDR3 protein is one row after TCRdb ran MiXCR on the PCR reads. The profile shows about 420,000 distinct CDR3 sequences, approximately 11% of them singletons. The sample consisted of PBMCs from the stem cell graft donor, taken from the stem cell graft. The source is a human donor who donated a stem cell graft to a child with acute myeloid leukemia.

V gene TRBV19 combines with J gene TRBJ2-7; a weak D match, TRBD1 (6 bases). V lost 6 bases, J lost 1 base, and 16 bases lay in between. CDR3 length equals 15 residues. Germline V gives CDR1 LNHDA, CDR2 SQIVND (reference sequence). This CDR3 is CASSPQGKRSYEQYF. Here the CDR3 DNA reads TGTGCCAGTAGCCCCCAGGGGAAACGTTCCTACGAGCAGTACTTC. The complete variable domain, with remaining parts taken from reference TRBV19 and TRBJ2-7, reads DGGITQSPKYLFRKEGQNVTLSCEQNLNHDAMYWYRQDPGQGLRLIYYSQIVNDFQKGDIAEGYSVSREKKESFPLTVTSAQKNPTAFYLCASSPQGKRSYEQYFGPGTRLTVT.

As to this clonotype: A much larger clone differs by one base, so this may be a read error. The rearrangement joins TRBV24-1 to TRBJ2-4; 7 bases fit TRBD2. The CDR3 extends over 16 amino acids. Per the germline V gene, CDR1 is KGHDR and CDR2 is SFDVKD. CDR3 nucleotides: TGTGCCACCCAAGGGAGGGGCGGGGGAGCCAAAAACATGCAGTACTTC. This encodes CATQGRGGGAKNMQYF.

This clonotype was picked up a small number of times. The chain employs TRBV20-1 and TRBJ2-7, with 7 bases lining up with TRBD1. This CDR3 contains 13 residues. V dropped 5 bases and J dropped 2; count of bases not matched to a gene: 6. Looked up from germline, CDR1 is DFQATT and CDR2 is SNEGSKA (reference sequence). The chain's CDR3 is CSADDDRAYEQYF. CDR3 in DNA: TGCAGTGCTGATGATGACAGGGCCTACGAGCAGTACTTC.

A few counts support this clonotype. This chain uses TRBV30 with TRBJ1-1; D is ambiguous. Between the trimmed V and J ends, which lost 2 bases and 1 base, there was a span of 8 bases. CDR3 length equals 13 residues. Germline V gives CDR1 GTSNPN, CDR2 SVGIG (reference sequence). CDR3 coding DNA: TGTGCCTGGAGTCCCACCAGGAACACTGAAGCTTTCTTT. It translates to CAWSPTRNTEAFF.

V usage is TRBV6-2 or TRBV6-3 and J usage is TRBJ1-5; D unclear. The germline V gene encodes CDR1 MNHEY and CDR2 SVGEGT. The CDR3 loop spans 13 amino acids. V was pared by 5 bases and J by 1 base, with 6 bases between. The CDR3 sequence is CASSNRSNQPQHF. CDR3 nucleotides: TGTGCCAGCAGTAACAGAAGCAATCAGCCCCAGCATTTT.

This clonotype was detected a few times. This sequence joins TRBV5-6 and TRBJ1-2; TRBD1 might be the D (6 bases). From germline, CDR1 is SGHDT and CDR2 YYEEEE. Between the trimmed V and J ends, which lost 1 base and 5 bases, there was a span of 15 bases. The CDR3 length is 15 residues. CDR3 amino acids: CASSLLGQGPYGYTF. The CDR3 bases are TGTGCCAGCAGCTTGCTGGGCCAGGGGCCTTATGGCTACACCTTC. Looking up the rest from reference TRBV5-6 and TRBJ1-2 gives the full variable domain: DAGVTQSPTHLIKTRGQQVTLRCSPKSGHDTVSWYQQALGQGPQFIFQYYEEEERQRGNFPDRFSGHQFPNYSSELNVNALLLGDSALYLCASSLLGQGPYGYTFGSGTRLTVV.

This chain connects TRBV4-2 to TRBJ2-3; 7 nucleotides agree with TRBD2. The V gene end was trimmed by 2 bases and the J gene end by 6 bases; junction bases not matched to a gene: 2. This CDR3 spans 13 amino acids. Germline V CDR1 and CDR2: LGHNA, YNFKEQ. The CDR3, as DNA: TGTGCCAGCAGCCAAACCGGGAGGGATACGCAGTATTTT. Encoded protein: CASSQTGRDTQYF.

This rearrangement joins TRBV18 to TRBJ2-7; D possibly corresponds to TRBD1 (5 bases). The germline CDR1 and CDR2 sequences are KGHSH and LQKENI. The CDR3 consists of 13 residues. The V end lost 3 bases, the J end lost 1 base, and 7 bases lay between the germline ends. The CDR3 nucleotides are TGTGCCAGCTCACCGACAGAGTCCTACGAGCAGTACGTC. Protein product: CASSPTESYEQYV.

V gene TRBV7-6 combines with J gene TRBJ1-5; D not certain. There are 14 residues in the CDR3. Germline V gene sequence: CDR1 SGHVS, CDR2 FNYEAQ. V lost 4 bases to trimming and J lost 4 bases, with 11 bases between them. CDR3 bases: TGTGCCAGCAGCTCGGGTGGCGCGAATCAGCCCCAGCATTTT. It encodes CASSSGGANQPQHF.

This clonotype was recorded a few times. The chain has TRBV7-9 and TRBJ2-1; D is ambiguous. The CDR3 sequence is 12 residues long. Germline V gene lookup returns CDR1 SEHNR and CDR2 FQNEAQ (reference sequence). V was clipped by 3 bases and J by 8 bases, with 8 bases between them. CDR3 loop: CASSLGSHEQFF. In DNA form, the CDR3 reads TGTGCCAGCAGCTTGGGTAGCCATGAGCAGTTCTTC. The full variable domain, completed using reference TRBV7-9 and TRBJ2-1, is DTGVSQNPRHKITKRGQNVTFRCDPISEHNRLYWYRQTLGQGPEFLTYFQNEAQLEKSRLLSDRFSAERPKGSFSTLEIQRTEQGDSAMYLCASSLGSHEQFFGPGTRLTVL.

This clonotype was seen more than once but under ten times. The V and J genes are TRBV5-5 and TRBJ2-2, with 8 bases aligning to TRBD2. This CDR3 spans 15 amino acids. Germline V CDR1 and CDR2: SGHKS, YYEKEE (reference sequence). The V and J ends lost 4 bases and 6 bases, in that order; junction bases with no gene match: 8. The CDR3 DNA follows: TGTGCCAGCAGCCCCACGGGGGGGCCCGCCGGGGAGCTGTTTTTT. The encoded protein is CASSPTGGPAGELFF.

V gene TRBV3-1 combines with J gene TRBJ2-3, with D perhaps assigned TRBD1 or TRBD2 (5 bases each). The CDR3 runs to 12 residues. The germline V gene encodes CDR1 LGHDT and CDR2 YNNKEL (reference sequence). V was trimmed by 4 bases and J by 6 bases, leaving 8 bases between them. CDR3 nucleotide sequence: TGTGCCAGCAGCCGATGGGGGGATACGCAGTATTTT. Protein: CASSRWGDTQYF.

This clonotype was found many times. This chain joins TRBV6-1 and TRBJ2-1; no clear D. V shed 7 bases and J shed 3 bases, with 4 bases lying between them. This CDR3 spans 11 amino acids. Germline V gene sequence: CDR1 MNHNS, CDR2 SASEGT. In DNA form, the CDR3 reads TGTGCCAGCAAGTTCTACAATGAGCAGTTCTTC. Amino acid sequence: CASKFYNEQFF.

The chain uses TRBV4-2 and TRBJ2-7; 7 bases line up with TRBD1. This CDR3 spans 14 amino acids. With 1 base clipped from V and 5 bases from J, the junction kept 5 bases outside the gene matches. Germline V gives CDR1 LGHNA, CDR2 YNFKEQ. The CDR3 here is CASSQVQGKDEQYF. CDR3 in DNA: TGTGCCAGCAGCCAAGTACAGGGGAAGGACGAGCAGTACTTC.

This chain links TRBV7-2 with TRBJ2-1; 16 bases are shared with TRBD2. The trim removed 0 bases at V and 7 bases at J, leaving 6 bases unmatched. Germline-derived CDR1 and CDR2 are SGHTA and FQGNSA. The CDR3 runs to 18 residues. The CDR3 DNA follows: TGTGCCAGCAGCTTAGCGGGGACTAGCGGGGGGGGACTTAATGAGCAGTTCTTC. The encoded protein is CASSLAGTSGGGLNEQFF.

The chain has TRBV2 and TRBJ2-7, with D uncertain. Trimming removed 7 bases from V and 2 bases from J, with 12 bases in between. Germline assignment: CDR1 SNHLY and CDR2 FYNNEI. This CDR3 contains 13 residues. This CDR3 is CASTRYGAYEQYF. The CDR3 DNA is TGTGCCAGCACGCGGTACGGAGCCTACGAGCAGTACTTC.

This clonotype was observed a handful of times. The V and J genes are TRBV5-1 and TRBJ2-1, with no clear D. Trimming took 4 bases from V and 5 from J, leaving 13 bases between them. The CDR3 is 14 amino acids. Germline assignment: CDR1 SGHRS and CDR2 YFSETQ. CDR3: CASSQQASDNEQFF. CDR3 coding DNA: TGCGCCAGCAGCCAGCAAGCGTCTGACAATGAGCAGTTCTTC. Drawing the rest from reference TRBV5-1 and TRBJ2-1, the complete variable domain is KAGVTQTPRYLIKTRGQQVTLSCSPISGHRSVSWYQQTPGQGLQFLFEYFSETQRNKGNFPGRFSGRQFSNSRSEMNVSTLELGDSALYLCASSQQASDNEQFFGPGTRLTVL.

Of note for this clonotype: One junction end does not reproduce the germline sequence, and a read error may be involved. J is TRBJ2-1 and V is TRBV20-1; D gene ambiguous. This CDR3 is 15 amino acids long. Germline-derived CDR1 and CDR2 are DFQATT and SNEGSKA (reference sequence). DNA for the CDR3: TGCTGTGCTAGAGCCCTAAGTTGGATCACGAATGAGCAGTTCTTC. The encoded protein is CCARALSWITNEQFF.

J is TRBJ2-7 and V is TRBV7-9; no clear D. V was shortened by 3 bases and J by 3 bases, with 6 bases between the two germline ends. Germline CDR1 SEHNR, CDR2 FQNEAQ (reference sequence). CDR3 length: 12 residues. The DNA for the CDR3 is TGTGCCAGCAGCTTTGTGGGCTACGAGCAGTACTTC. Translation: CASSFVGYEQYF.

A remark on this clonotype: A single base separates this from a much larger clone, so it may be a read error. The chain couples TRBV20-1 to TRBJ1-2; weak D call: TRBD1 (6 bases). The CDR3 runs 13 residues. Germline loops: CDR1 DFQATT, CDR2 SNEGSKA (reference sequence). The chain's CDR3 is CSASAGDNYGHTF. CDR3 bases: TGCAGTGCTAGTGCAGGGGACAACTATGGCCACACCTTC.

This clonotype was counted many times. This chain connects TRBV11-2 to TRBJ2-2, with TRBD2 as a possible D gene (6 bases). The CDR3 has 16 amino acids. Trimming pared 5 bases from V and 3 bases from J, leaving 16 bases between. CDR1 and CDR2 from the germline V gene are SGHAT and FQNNGV. The CDR3 sequence: CASSLLAGTDTGELFF. The CDR3 DNA reads as TGTGCCAGCAGCCTGCTCGCGGGAACGGACACCGGGGAGCTGTTTTTT.

V and J are TRBV21-1 and TRBJ2-7. TRBV21-1 is a recognized pseudogene. CDR3 length: 14 residues. The CDR3 sequence is CASSEKWARYEQYV. CDR3 sequence (DNA): TGTGCCAGCAGCGAAAAGTGGGCACGCTACGAGCAGTACGTC.

This chain connects TRBV5-1 to TRBJ2-1; 10 bases are a match to TRBD2. The CDR3 is 16 amino acids. Germline CDR1 SGHRS, CDR2 YFSETQ. V was pared by 7 bases and J by 4 bases, with 11 bases of the junction left unmatched. The CDR3 DNA follows: TGCGCCAGCTCCCCCGCCCTAGCGGGAGTATACAATGAGCAGTTCTTC. Its translation: CASSPALAGVYNEQFF.

The CDR3 protein is CASSQLGQVNTEAFF. The CDR3 bases are TGTGCCAGCAGCCAATTGGGACAGGTTAACACTGAAGCTTTCTTT. The V gene is TRBV4-2, the J gene TRBJ1-1; TRBD1 matches 8 bases. This CDR3 has 15 amino acids. Germline CDR1 LGHNA, CDR2 YNFKEQ. The V and J ends lost 2 bases and 2 bases, in that order; junction bases with no gene match: 4.

At least ten counts were recorded for this clonotype. The rearrangement uses TRBV6-5 and TRBJ1-6; maybe TRBD1 (6 bases). The CDR3 is 14 residues long. Trimming removed 5 bases from V and 9 bases from J, with 14 bases in between. Germline CDR1 MNHEY, CDR2 SVGAGI. The CDR3 nucleotides are TGTGCCAGCAGTACCGACAGGCAGGGTTCACCCCTCCACTTT. It encodes CASSTDRQGSPLHF.